The entry below describes one T cell receptor beta chain. What it binds is unknown. This specimen belongs to a study of T cells in Graves' hyperthyroidism and ophthalmopathy. It was RNA transcripts that yielded the amplified TCR beta CDR3 regions. When the TCR CDR3 underwent first-round RT-PCR, the HTBI primer set was used. Each CDR3 protein is one row after TCRdb ran MiXCR on the multiplex PCR reads. Among about 610,000 distinct CDR3 sequences, 46% were seen once, and the ten largest hold roughly 8.2%. Germline V gives CDR1 SGHAT, CDR2 FQDESV (reference sequence). The CDR3 consists of 16 residues. Trimming cost V 4 bases and J 2 bases; bases outside gene matches: 6. Notes on the study in general: Through a model of 13 V-J features, ophthalmopathy was separated from stable hyperthyroidism. Onset of ophthalmopathy came a median 6.5 months after the model predicted it. Blood also contained most expanded thyroid clonotypes above 0.001.

The sample comprised peripheral blood or thyroid tissue (not recorded which). The chain joins TRBV11-1 to TRBJ2-1; TRBD2 aligns across 9 bases. This receptor was obtained from a woman between 18 and 29 years old with Graves' hyperthyroidism. The CDR3 region has the DNA TGTGCCAGCAGCTCCTTAGCGGGAGCTACCTACAATGAGCAGTTCTTC. It encodes CASSSLAGATYNEQFF.